Following are 15 T cell receptor beta chains from one sample sequenced in a study of cytomegalovirus exposure and HLA in healthy donors. Profiling relied on immunoSEQ multiplex PCR, and the TCRdb table lists in-frame clones only, not all of them. The sample includes under 400,000 clones, 86% of them seen just once. Sequenced: PBMCs. The receptors come from a woman in her late teens or twenties in good health and CMV-seronegative.

CDR3 loop: CASSSTGTRNYNEQFF. The CDR3 bases are TGTGCCAGCAGTTCCACCGGGACTAGGAACTACAATGAGCAGTTCTTC. This rearrangement joins TRBV28 to TRBJ2-1, with TRBD2 matching over 8 bases. The CDR3 totals 16 residues. V shed 4 bases and J 3 bases; nucleotides not matched to a gene: 8. CDR1 is MDHEN, CDR2 SYDVKM, per germline.

This rearrangement joins TRBV15 to TRBJ2-3, with D perhaps matching TRBD2 (5 bases). CDR3 size: 15 residues. The germline gives CDR1 LNHNV, CDR2 YYDKDF (reference sequence). V gave up 2 bases and J gave up 5 bases, with 14 bases separating them. Written as DNA, the CDR3 is TGTGCCACCAGCAGACATGAGGGCGCCGAAGATACGCAGTATTTT. Amino acid sequence: CATSRHEGAEDTQYF.

The chain is built from TRBV6-4 and TRBJ2-5, with 8 bases that match TRBD2. Germline V gene data show CDR1 as MRHNA and CDR2 as SNTAGT. Germline trimming cut 6 bases from V and 0 bases from J; bases unmatched to any gene: 6. The CDR3 length is 15 residues. CDR3 in DNA: TGTGCCAGCAGGAGTGGTAGCGGGGACCAAGAGACCCAGTACTTC. Protein: CASRSGSGDQETQYF.

The chain combines TRBV5-4 with TRBJ1-3, with no clear D. Trimming left V 4 bases short and J 0 bases short, with 11 bases between. Looked up from germline, CDR1 is SGHNT and CDR2 is YYREEE (reference sequence). The CDR3 loop spans 15 amino acids. CDR3 DNA sequence: TGTGCCAGCAGCCCCGGGTCGAGCTCTGGAAACACCATATATTTT. Protein: CASSPGSSSGNTIYF.

V and J are TRBV28 and TRBJ2-2; TRBD1 is a possible D gene (6 bases). This CDR3 region has 12 residues. The V end was cut by 11 bases, the J end by 6 bases, with 13 bases between. Per germline, CDR1 MDHEN and CDR2 SYDVKM. The DNA for the CDR3 is TGTGCCGGACAGCATTACGCCGGGGAGCTGTTTTTT. Amino acid sequence: CAGQHYAGELFF.

The V and J genes are TRBV30 and TRBJ2-7, with 11 bases aligning to TRBD2. CDR3 length: 17 residues. After removal of 8 bases from V and 1 base from J, the junction contained 16 bases not matched to a gene. CDR1 is GTSNPN, CDR2 SVGIG, per germline (reference sequence). The CDR3 nucleotides read TGTGCCAGCCAGGGGTTTTTGACTAGCGGGGAGTCCTACGAGCAGTACTTC. Residues: CASQGFLTSGESYEQYF.

This chain links TRBV18 with TRBJ1-4; D uncertain. Trimming stripped 2 bases from V and 5 bases from J, with 9 bases between. Germline-derived CDR1 and CDR2 are KGHSH and LQKENI. The CDR3 has 14 residues. CDR3 amino acids: CASSPGRPNEKLFF. The CDR3 DNA sequence: TGTGCCAGCTCACCAGGGCGCCCAAATGAAAAACTGTTTTTT.

The chain links TRBV5-1 to TRBJ2-7; D might be TRBD1 (5 bases). From germline, CDR1 is SGHRS and CDR2 YFSETQ. V was cut by 4 bases and J by 0 bases, with 20 bases left in between. CDR3 length: 17 amino acids. This CDR3 reads CASSGSSRVLSSYEQYF. The CDR3 DNA sequence: TGCGCCAGCAGCGGTAGTTCCAGGGTTTTGAGCTCCTACGAGCAGTACTTC.

This rearrangement joins TRBV9 to TRBJ2-6, with D tentatively TRBD1 (5 bases). This CDR3 comprises 17 residues. The V and J ends lost 0 bases and 1 base respectively, with 11 bases between them. Germline V gene lookup returns CDR1 SGDLS and CDR2 YYNGEE. The CDR3 loop is CASSVGGRQSGANVLTF. The CDR3 DNA reads as TGTGCCAGCAGCGTAGGGGGCAGACAATCTGGGGCCAACGTCCTGACTTTC.

The chain combines TRBV23-1 with TRBJ2-7, with 9 bases fitting TRBD1. TRBV23-1 is sorted into the ORF group, with uncertain function. This CDR3 spans 18 amino acids. Trimming took 0 bases from V and 1 from J; bases not matched to a gene: 10. CDR3 sequence (DNA): TGCGCCAGCAGTCAATCGGGAGTCAAAGGACAGGGGTCCTACGAGCAGTACTTC. Its protein product is CASSQSGVKGQGSYEQYF.

J is TRBJ1-6 and V is TRBV4-1; no definite D call. The V gene lost 0 bases and the J gene lost 3 bases, with 12 bases spanning the gap. CDR1 is MGHRA and CDR2 is YSYEKL in the germline V gene. The CDR3 loop spans 17 amino acids. CDR3 protein: CASSQEGSEGYNSPLHF. DNA of the CDR3: TGCGCCAGCAGCCAAGAAGGCAGTGAGGGCTATAATTCACCCCTCCACTTT.

This rearrangement joins TRBV14 to TRBJ1-3, with TRBD1 matching over 7 bases. CDR1 is SGHDN, CDR2 FVKESK, per germline. J gave up 0 bases and V 5 bases, and 4 bases lay outside the gene matches. This CDR3 region has 15 residues. This chain's CDR3 is CASSIGQVSGNTIYF. CDR3 nucleotide sequence: TGTGCCAGCAGCATCGGACAGGTCTCTGGAAACACCATATATTTT.

J is TRBJ1-1 and V is TRBV27; D uncertain. Germline loops: CDR1 MNHEY, CDR2 SMNVEV (reference sequence). V was pared by 4 bases and J by 0 bases, with 6 bases between. The CDR3 has 13 amino acids. CDR3 protein: CASSYRMNTEAFF. For the CDR3, the DNA is TGTGCCAGCAGTTACAGAATGAACACTGAAGCTTTCTTT.

Note on this clone: Germline is not matched at one junction end, which may reflect a read error. This rearrangement joins TRBV6-1 to TRBJ1-6, with D possibly TRBD1 on 5 matching bases. The CDR3 extends over 13 amino acids. Germline CDR1 reads MNHNS; CDR2 reads SASEGT. This chain's CDR3 is CASSEGQDSPLHF. The CDR3 coding sequence is TGTGCCAGCAGCGAAGGACAAGATTCACCCCTCCACTTT.

CDR3 in DNA: TGTGCCAGCACGGTACAGGGGCGACGCAATTCACCCCTCCACTTT. It translates to CASTVQGRRNSPLHF. V and J are TRBV28 and TRBJ1-6; 7 bases agree with TRBD1. V was clipped by 7 bases and J by 7 bases; unmatched bases: 10. The CDR3 consists of 15 residues. Germline-derived CDR1 and CDR2 are MDHEN and SYDVKM.